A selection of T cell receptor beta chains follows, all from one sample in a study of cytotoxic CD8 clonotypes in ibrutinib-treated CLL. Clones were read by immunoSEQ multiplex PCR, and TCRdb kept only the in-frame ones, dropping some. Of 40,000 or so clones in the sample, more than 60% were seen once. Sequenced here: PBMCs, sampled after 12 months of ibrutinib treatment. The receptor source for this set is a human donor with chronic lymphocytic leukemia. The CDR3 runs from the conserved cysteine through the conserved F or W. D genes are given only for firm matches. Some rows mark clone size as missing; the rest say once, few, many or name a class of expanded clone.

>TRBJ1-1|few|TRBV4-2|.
CASSPTSVGEAFF
TGTGCCAGCAGCCCGACATCAGTAGGCGAAGCTTTCTTT
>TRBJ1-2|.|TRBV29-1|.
CSVVRDYGYTF
TGCAGCGTTGTCCGTGACTATGGCTACACCTTC
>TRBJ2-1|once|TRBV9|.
CASSVGAGSYNEQFF
TGTGCCAGCAGCGTAGGCGCGGGTAGCTACAATGAGCAGTTCTTC
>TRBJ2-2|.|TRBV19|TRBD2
CASSIDGLAGAVNTGELFF
TGTGCCAGTAGTATAGACGGACTAGCGGGAGCCGTGAACACCGGGGAGCTGTTTTTT
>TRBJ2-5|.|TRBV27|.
CASSFLGARETQYF
TGTGCCAGCAGTTTCTTAGGGGCCCGGGAGACCCAGTACTTC
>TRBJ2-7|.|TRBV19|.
CASSPGQTFLEQYF
TGTGCCAGTAGTCCGGGACAAACCTTTCTCGAGCAGTACTTC
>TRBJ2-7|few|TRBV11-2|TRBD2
CASSSSGLAGEQYF
TGTGCCAGCAGTTCGTCCGGACTAGCGGGCGAGCAGTACTTC
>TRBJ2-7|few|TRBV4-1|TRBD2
CASSQEGAGGAYEQYF
TGCGCCAGCAGCCAAGAGGGGGCGGGAGGTGCCTACGAGCAGTACTTC
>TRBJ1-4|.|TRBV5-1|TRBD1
CASSLGGGEEKLFF
TGCGCCAGCAGCCTGGGAGGGGGCGAAGAAAAACTGTTTTTT
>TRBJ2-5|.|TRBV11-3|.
CASSLDAETQYF
TGTGCCAGCAGCTTAGATGCGGAGACCCAGTACTTC
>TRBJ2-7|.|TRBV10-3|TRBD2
CAIRLAGAYEQYF
TGTGCCATCAGGCTAGCGGGGGCCTACGAGCAGTACTTC
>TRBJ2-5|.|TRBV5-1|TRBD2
CASSYGLAGGRETQYF
TGCGCCAGCAGTTATGGACTAGCGGGAGGTCGAGAGACCCAGTACTTC
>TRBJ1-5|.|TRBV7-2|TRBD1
CASSRDSTNSNQPQHF
TGTGCCAGCAGCCGGGACAGCACAAATAGCAATCAGCCCCAGCATTTT
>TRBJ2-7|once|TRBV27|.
CASGSGAYYEQYF
TGTGCCAGCGGGTCCGGGGCCTACTACGAGCAGTACTTC
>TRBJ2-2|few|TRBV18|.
CASSGDLSGTGELFF
TGTGCCAGCTCGGGGGACCTATCCGGGACCGGGGAGCTGTTTTTT
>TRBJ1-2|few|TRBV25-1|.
CAVRDRSYGYTF
TGTGCGGTAAGAGACAGGTCCTATGGCTACACCTTC
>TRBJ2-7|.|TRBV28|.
CASSFGGPPYEQYF
TGTGCCAGCAGTTTCGGCGGGCCCCCCTACGAGCAGTACTTC
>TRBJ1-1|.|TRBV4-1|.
CASRGVGVNTEAFF
TGCGCCAGCAGAGGGGTAGGGGTGAACACTGAAGCTTTCTTT
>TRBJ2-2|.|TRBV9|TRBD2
CASSAAVLAGTSGGELFF
TGTGCCAGCAGCGCGGCGGTTCTAGCGGGGACTTCGGGCGGGGAGCTGTTTTTT
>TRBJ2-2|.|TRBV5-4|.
CASSPQGSGELFF
TGTGCCAGCAGCCCCCAGGGGTCCGGGGAGCTGTTTTTT
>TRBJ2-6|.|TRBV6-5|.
CASSYSSGANVLTF
TGTGCCAGCAGTTACAGCTCTGGGGCCAACGTCCTGACTTTC
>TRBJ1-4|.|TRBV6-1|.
CASSFKVATNEKLFF
TGTGCCAGCAGCTTTAAAGTTGCAACTAATGAAAAACTGTTTTTT
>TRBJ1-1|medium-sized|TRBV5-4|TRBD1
CASSTGARVNTEAFF
TGTGCCAGCAGCACAGGGGCGAGGGTGAACACTGAAGCTTTCTTT
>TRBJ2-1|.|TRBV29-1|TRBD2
CSVVTSGNEQFF
TGCAGCGTTGTAACTAGCGGCAATGAGCAGTTCTTC
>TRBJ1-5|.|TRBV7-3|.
CASSVDRNQPQHF
TGTGCCAGCAGCGTTGACAGAAATCAGCCCCAGCATTTT
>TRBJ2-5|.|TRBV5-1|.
CASSTQGLGQETQYF
TGCGCCAGCAGCACCCAAGGGCTGGGCCAAGAGACCCAGTACTTC
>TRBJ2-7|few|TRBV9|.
CASSRGRYWHEQYF
TGTGCCAGCAGCCGGGGACGGTATTGGCACGAGCAGTACTTC
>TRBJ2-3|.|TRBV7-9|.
CASSLVRQNTDTQYF
TGTGCCAGCAGCTTGGTTAGGCAGAACACAGATACGCAGTATTTT
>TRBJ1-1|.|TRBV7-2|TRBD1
CASSLMGQGKTEAFF
TGTGCCAGCAGCTTAATGGGACAGGGTAAGACTGAAGCTTTCTTT
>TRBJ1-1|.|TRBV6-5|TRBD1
CASRGSGTVNTEAFF
TGTGCCAGCAGAGGGTCCGGGACAGTTAACACTGAAGCTTTCTTT
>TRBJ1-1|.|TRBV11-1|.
CASSLVVQGSVNTEAFF
TGTGCCAGCAGCTTAGTGGTCCAGGGGAGCGTGAACACTGAAGCTTTCTTT
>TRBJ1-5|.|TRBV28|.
CATSWGRATPQPQHF
TGTGCCACCTCCTGGGGCAGGGCTACCCCTCAGCCCCAGCATTTT
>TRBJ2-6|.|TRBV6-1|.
CASSETGSGANVLTF
TGTGCCAGCAGTGAAACCGGCTCTGGGGCCAACGTCCTGACTTTC
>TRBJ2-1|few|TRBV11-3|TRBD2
CASSLGRSGLVYNEQFF
TGTGCCAGCAGCTTAGGGCGCTCGGGACTAGTCTACAATGAGCAGTTCTTC
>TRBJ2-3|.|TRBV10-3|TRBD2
CAISESKPGLVTDTQYF
TGTGCCATCAGTGAGTCTAAGCCGGGACTAGTCACAGATACGCAGTATTTT
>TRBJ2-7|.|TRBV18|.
CASSRKGNEQYF
TGTGCCAGCTCACGCAAGGGCAACGAGCAGTACTTC
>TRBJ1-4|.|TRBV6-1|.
CASSDPGAINEKLFF
TGTGCCAGCAGTGATCCGGGGGCGATAAATGAAAAACTGTTTTTT
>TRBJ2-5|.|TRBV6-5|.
CASSSEGQETQYF
TGTGCCAGCAGTTCCGAAGGTCAAGAGACCCAGTACTTC
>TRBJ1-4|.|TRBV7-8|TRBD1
CASSPLVSDRGPPGLFF
TGTGCCAGCAGCCCCCTCGTGTCGGACAGGGGCCCGCCGGGTCTGTTTTTT
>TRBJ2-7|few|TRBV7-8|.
CASSLVALAYEQYF
TGTGCCAGCAGCTTAGTGGCGCTGGCCTACGAGCAGTACTTC
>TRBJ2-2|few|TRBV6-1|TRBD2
CASSVGLADTGELFF
TGTGCCAGCAGTGTAGGACTAGCGGACACCGGGGAGCTGTTTTTT
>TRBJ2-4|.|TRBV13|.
CASSSIQGLAKNIQYF
TGTGCCAGCAGCTCCATCCAGGGTCTAGCCAAAAACATTCAGTACTTC
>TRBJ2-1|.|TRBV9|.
CASSVEYGQGNEQFF
TGTGCCAGCAGCGTAGAATATGGACAAGGCAATGAGCAGTTCTTC
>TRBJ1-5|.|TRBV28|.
CASSFLAGLGGSNQPQHF
TGTGCCAGCAGTTTTCTGGCAGGGTTAGGGGGTAGCAATCAGCCCCAGCATTTT
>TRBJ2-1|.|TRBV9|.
CASSVLEGGGNEQFF
TGTGCCAGCAGCGTACTCGAGGGAGGGGGAAATGAGCAGTTCTTC
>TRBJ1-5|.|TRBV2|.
CASSGGGQPQHF
TGTGCCAGCAGTGGTGGGGGACAGCCCCAGCATTTT
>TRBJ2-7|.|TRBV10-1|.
CASSGGAWGTGEQYF
TGCGCCAGCAGTGGCGGGGCGTGGGGTACGGGCGAGCAGTACTTC
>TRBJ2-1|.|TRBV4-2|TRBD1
CASSQDQGAENEQFF
TGTGCCAGCAGCCAAGATCAGGGGGCTGAAAATGAGCAGTTCTTC
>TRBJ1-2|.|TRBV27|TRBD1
CASSLAGGYGYTF
TGTGCCAGCAGTTTAGCAGGGGGCTATGGCTACACCTTC
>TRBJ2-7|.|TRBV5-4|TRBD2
CASSPGTSGRPYEQYF
TGTGCCAGCAGCCCAGGGACTAGCGGGAGACCCTACGAGCAGTACTTC
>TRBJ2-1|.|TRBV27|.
CASSVGTRYNEQFF
TGTGCCAGCAGTGTCGGGACTCGCTACAATGAGCAGTTCTTC
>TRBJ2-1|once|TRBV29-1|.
CSVDERDLATPGHEQFF
TGCAGCGTCGACGAACGGGATCTAGCGACCCCGGGCCATGAGCAGTTCTTC
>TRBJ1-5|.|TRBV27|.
CASSLSPDPDHPQHF
TGTGCCAGCAGTTTATCCCCCGACCCGGATCATCCCCAGCATTTT
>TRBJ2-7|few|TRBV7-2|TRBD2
CASSPSSGSYEQYF
TGTGCCAGCAGCCCGTCTAGCGGATCCTACGAGCAGTACTTC
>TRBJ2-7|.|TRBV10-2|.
CASSESSGRHEQYF
TGCGCCAGCAGTGAGTCGTCCGGACGCCACGAGCAGTACTTC